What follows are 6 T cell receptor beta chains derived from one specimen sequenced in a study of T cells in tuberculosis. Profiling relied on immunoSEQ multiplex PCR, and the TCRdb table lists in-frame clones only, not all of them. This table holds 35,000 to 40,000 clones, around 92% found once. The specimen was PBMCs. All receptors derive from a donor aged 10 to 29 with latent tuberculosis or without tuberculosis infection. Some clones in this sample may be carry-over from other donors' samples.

The CDR3 coding sequence is TGTGCCAGTAGTTTAAAGGGGGTTGGGCACACGAACACCGGGGAGCTGTTTTTT. Translated: CASSLKGVGHTNTGELFF. The chain uses TRBV19 and TRBJ2-2; possibly TRBD1 for D (6 bases). The CDR3 sequence is 18 residues long. V lost 5 bases and J lost 0, with 19 bases in between. The V gene's germline CDR1 is LNHDA and CDR2 SQIVND (reference sequence). Full variable domain (outside the CDR3, taken from reference TRBV19 and TRBJ2-2): DGGITQSPKYLFRKEGQNVTLSCEQNLNHDAMYWYRQDPGQGLRLIYYSQIVNDFQKGDIAEGYSVSREKKESFPLTVTSAQKNPTAFYLCASSLKGVGHTNTGELFFGEGSRLTVL.

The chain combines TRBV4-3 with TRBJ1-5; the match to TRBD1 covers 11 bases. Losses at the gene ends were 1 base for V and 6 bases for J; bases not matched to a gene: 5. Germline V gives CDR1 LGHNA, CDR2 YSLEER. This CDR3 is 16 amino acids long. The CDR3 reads CASSQARGTGGQPQHF. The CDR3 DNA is TGCGCCAGCAGCCAAGCGAGGGGGACAGGGGGTCAGCCCCAGCATTTT.

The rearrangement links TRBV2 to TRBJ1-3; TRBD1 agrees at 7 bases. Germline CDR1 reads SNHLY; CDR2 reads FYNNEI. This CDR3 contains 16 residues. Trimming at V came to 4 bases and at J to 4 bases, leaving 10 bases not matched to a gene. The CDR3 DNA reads TGTGCCAGCAGTGCCCGTTATACAGGGGTCGGAAACACCATATATTTT. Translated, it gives CASSARYTGVGNTIYF.

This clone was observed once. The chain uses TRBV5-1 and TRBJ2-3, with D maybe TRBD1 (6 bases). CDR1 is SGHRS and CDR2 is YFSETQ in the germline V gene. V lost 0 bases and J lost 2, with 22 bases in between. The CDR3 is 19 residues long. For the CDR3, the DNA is TGCGCCAGCAGCTTGGGAGGGGGACGGATACTAGGACCCACAGATACGCAGTATTTT. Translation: CASSLGGGRILGPTDTQYF.

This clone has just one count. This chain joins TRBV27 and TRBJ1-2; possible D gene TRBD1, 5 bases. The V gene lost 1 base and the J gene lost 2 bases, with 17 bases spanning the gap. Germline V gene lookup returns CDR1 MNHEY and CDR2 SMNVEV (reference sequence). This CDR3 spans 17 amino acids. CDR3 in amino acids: CASSLFRGPPGNYGYTF. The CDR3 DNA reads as TGTGCCAGCAGTTTATTCCGCGGTCCGCCAGGGAACTATGGCTACACCTTC.

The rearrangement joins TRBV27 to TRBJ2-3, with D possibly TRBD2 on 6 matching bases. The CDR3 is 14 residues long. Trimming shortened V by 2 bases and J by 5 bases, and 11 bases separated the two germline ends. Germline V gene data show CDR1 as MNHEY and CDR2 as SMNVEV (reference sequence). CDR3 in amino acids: CASSLRTTVDTQYF. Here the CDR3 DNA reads TGTGCCAGCAGTTTAAGGACTACCGTAGATACGCAGTATTTT.